Listed below are T cell receptor beta chains from one sample, sequenced in a study of cytomegalovirus exposure and HLA in healthy donors. Measured with immunoSEQ multiplex PCR; TCRdb has only the in-frame clones, and not every one. There are a few hundred thousand clones in the sample; around 90% occur only once, and 1.5% to 2% lies in the top ten. The sample consisted of PBMCs. These receptors were taken from a girl under 10 years old in good health and CMV-seronegative. CDR3s include the opening cysteine and the closing phenylalanine or tryptophan. The order of the fields is J gene, V gene, clone size, D gene, CDR3 protein, CDR3 DNA. D genes are given only for firm matches. A clone size is listed for some rows: how often the clone was seen (once, few, many), or a class if it is expanded.

j_gene: TRBJ2-5; v_gene: TRBV6-1; abundance: once; d_gene: TRBD1; CDR3aa: CASSERDRGHETQYF; CDR3nt: TGTGCCAGCAGTGAAAGGGACAGGGGTCACGAGACCCAGTACTTC
j_gene: TRBJ2-2; v_gene: TRBV27; abundance: NA; d_gene: TRBD1; CDR3aa: CASRMGQGNTGELFF; CDR3nt: TGTGCCAGCAGGATGGGACAGGGTAACACCGGGGAGCTGTTTTTT
j_gene: TRBJ2-5; v_gene: TRBV10-2; abundance: NA; d_gene: TRBD2; CDR3aa: CASGGLIAGGKETQYF; CDR3nt: TGCGCCAGCGGGGGACTTATAGCGGGGGGTAAAGAGACCCAGTACTTC
j_gene: TRBJ1-1; v_gene: TRBV19; abundance: NA; d_gene: NA; CDR3aa: CASSKTGNTEAFF; CDR3nt: TGTGCCAGTAGTAAGACAGGAAACACTGAAGCTTTCTTT
j_gene: TRBJ2-3; v_gene: TRBV11-2; abundance: NA; d_gene: TRBD2; CDR3aa: CASSRTSGGGDTQYF; CDR3nt: TGTGCCAGCAGCAGAACTAGCGGGGGTGGAGATACGCAGTATTTT
j_gene: TRBJ2-3; v_gene: TRBV19; abundance: NA; d_gene: NA; CDR3aa: CASSIVGGGDTQYF; CDR3nt: TGTGCCAGTAGTATAGTGGGGGGAGGAGATACGCAGTATTTT
j_gene: TRBJ2-1; v_gene: TRBV15; abundance: NA; d_gene: NA; CDR3aa: CATSRVGQDLYNEQFF; CDR3nt: TGTGCCACCAGCAGAGTGGGGCAAGATCTCTACAATGAGCAGTTCTTC
j_gene: TRBJ2-7; v_gene: TRBV5-4; abundance: NA; d_gene: NA; CDR3aa: CASSSTPSYEQYF; CDR3nt: TGTGCCAGCAGCTCCACTCCATCCTACGAGCAGTACTTC
j_gene: TRBJ1-1; v_gene: TRBV5-6; abundance: NA; d_gene: NA; CDR3aa: CASSWGHRNTEAFF; CDR3nt: TGTGCCAGCAGCTGGGGACACAGGAACACTGAAGCTTTCTTT
j_gene: TRBJ1-4; v_gene: TRBV25-1; abundance: NA; d_gene: NA; CDR3aa: CASSEDGRGGEKLFF; CDR3nt: TGTGCCAGCAGTGAGGATGGGAGGGGGGGTGAAAAACTGTTTTTT
j_gene: TRBJ1-2; v_gene: TRBV9; abundance: NA; d_gene: TRBD1; CDR3aa: CASSSADRVLNYGYTF; CDR3nt: TGTGCCAGCAGCTCAGCGGACAGGGTGCTTAACTATGGCTACACCTTC
j_gene: TRBJ1-1; v_gene: TRBV5-4; abundance: few; d_gene: NA; CDR3aa: CASSLGHTEAFF; CDR3nt: TGTGCCAGCAGCTTGGGGCACACTGAAGCTTTCTTT
j_gene: TRBJ2-7; v_gene: TRBV6-1; abundance: NA; d_gene: NA; CDR3aa: CASSEGAIPEQYF; CDR3nt: TGTGCCAGCAGTGAAGGAGCAATCCCCGAGCAGTACTTC
j_gene: TRBJ2-1; v_gene: TRBV19; abundance: NA; d_gene: TRBD2; CDR3aa: CASSMASGRVNEQFF; CDR3nt: TGTGCCAGTAGTATGGCCAGCGGGAGAGTGAATGAGCAGTTCTTC
j_gene: TRBJ1-2; v_gene: TRBV5-4; abundance: once; d_gene: NA; CDR3aa: CASSQGYGYTF; CDR3nt: TGTGCCAGCAGCCAGGGGTATGGCTACACCTTC
j_gene: TRBJ2-7; v_gene: TRBV30; abundance: NA; d_gene: NA; CDR3aa: CAWSVLNEQYF; CDR3nt: TGTGCCTGGAGTGTATTAAACGAGCAGTACTTC
j_gene: TRBJ2-7; v_gene: TRBV5-5; abundance: NA; d_gene: TRBD2; CDR3aa: CASSLGLAGNYEQYF; CDR3nt: TGTGCCAGCAGCTTGGGGCTAGCGGGGAACTACGAGCAGTACTTC
j_gene: TRBJ2-1; v_gene: TRBV4-2; abundance: NA; d_gene: NA; CDR3aa: CASSRVGPGLEGTSSYNEQFF; CDR3nt: TGTGCCAGCAGCCGGGTCGGGCCAGGGCTGGAGGGTACAAGCTCCTACAATGAGCAGTTCTTC
j_gene: TRBJ1-3; v_gene: TRBV5-8; abundance: NA; d_gene: TRBD1; CDR3aa: CASSTSRQGVSGNTIYF; CDR3nt: TGTGCCAGCAGCACTTCGCGACAGGGGGTCTCTGGAAACACCATATATTTT
j_gene: TRBJ2-6; v_gene: TRBV28; abundance: NA; d_gene: NA; CDR3aa: CASSIHRDSGANVLTF; CDR3nt: TGTGCCAGCAGTATCCACAGGGATAGTGGGGCCAACGTCCTGACTTTC
j_gene: TRBJ1-5; v_gene: TRBV19; abundance: NA; d_gene: NA; CDR3aa: CASSIGVYNQPQHF; CDR3nt: TGTGCCAGTAGTATAGGTGTTTACAATCAGCCCCAGCATTTT
j_gene: TRBJ1-1; v_gene: TRBV6-5; abundance: NA; d_gene: NA; CDR3aa: CASGTGRNTEAFF; CDR3nt: TGTGCCAGCGGTACAGGGAGGAACACTGAAGCTTTCTTT
j_gene: TRBJ1-3; v_gene: TRBV19; abundance: NA; d_gene: NA; CDR3aa: CASSIGDSGNTIYF; CDR3nt: TGTGCCAGTAGTATAGGAGACTCTGGAAACACCATATATTTT
j_gene: TRBJ2-1; v_gene: TRBV7-8; abundance: NA; d_gene: NA; CDR3aa: CASSLDSSSYNEQFF; CDR3nt: TGTGCCAGCAGCTTGGACTCCAGCTCCTACAATGAGCAGTTCTTC
j_gene: TRBJ1-5; v_gene: TRBV25-1; abundance: NA; d_gene: NA; CDR3aa: CASSGSGNQPQHF; CDR3nt: TGTGCCAGCAGTGGGTCAGGCAATCAGCCCCAGCATTTT
j_gene: TRBJ1-1; v_gene: TRBV5-1; abundance: NA; d_gene: TRBD1; CDR3aa: CASSLQGALNEAFF; CDR3nt: TGCGCCAGCAGCTTACAGGGGGCGCTTAATGAAGCTTTCTTT
j_gene: TRBJ2-7; v_gene: TRBV18; abundance: NA; d_gene: NA; CDR3aa: CASSPQGAYEQYF; CDR3nt: TGTGCCAGCTCACCACAGGGAGCCTACGAGCAGTACTTC
j_gene: TRBJ2-1; v_gene: TRBV2; abundance: NA; d_gene: NA; CDR3aa: CASTLEVIGEQFF; CDR3nt: TGTGCCAGCACACTCGAGGTAATCGGTGAGCAGTTCTTC
j_gene: TRBJ2-7; v_gene: TRBV18; abundance: NA; d_gene: TRBD1; CDR3aa: CASSPIMGQGGSYEQYF; CDR3nt: TGTGCCAGCTCACCGATTATGGGACAGGGGGGGTCCTACGAGCAGTACTTC
j_gene: TRBJ1-3; v_gene: TRBV30; abundance: NA; d_gene: TRBD1; CDR3aa: CAWTQSGTGFSGNTIYF; CDR3nt: TGTGCCTGGACCCAAAGCGGGACAGGCTTTTCTGGAAACACCATATATTTT
j_gene: TRBJ1-1; v_gene: TRBV7-3; abundance: NA; d_gene: NA; CDR3aa: CASSLTGGATEAFF; CDR3nt: TGTGCCAGCAGCTTAACGGGGGGAGCCACTGAAGCTTTCTTT
j_gene: TRBJ1-1; v_gene: TRBV7-9; abundance: NA; d_gene: NA; CDR3aa: CSSSLVGGFMNTEAFF; CDR3nt: TGTTCCAGCAGCTTAGTGGGGGGGTTCATGAACACTGAAGCTTTCTTT
j_gene: TRBJ2-7; v_gene: TRBV6-5; abundance: NA; d_gene: TRBD1; CDR3aa: CASSLRDRGTYEQYF; CDR3nt: TGTGCCAGCAGTTTACGGGACAGGGGCACCTACGAGCAGTACTTC
j_gene: TRBJ2-1; v_gene: TRBV14; abundance: once; d_gene: TRBD1; CDR3aa: CASSQEGTVGIYNEQFF; CDR3nt: TGTGCCAGCAGCCAAGAGGGGACAGTTGGGATATACAATGAGCAGTTCTTC
j_gene: TRBJ2-1; v_gene: TRBV29-1; abundance: NA; d_gene: NA; CDR3aa: CSVLMNNEQFF; CDR3nt: TGCAGCGTCCTAATGAACAATGAGCAGTTCTTC
j_gene: TRBJ2-3; v_gene: TRBV15; abundance: NA; d_gene: NA; CDR3aa: CATSRDPDTQYF; CDR3nt: TGTGCCACCAGCAGAGATCCGGATACGCAGTATTTT
j_gene: TRBJ2-7; v_gene: TRBV7-2; abundance: NA; d_gene: NA; CDR3aa: CASSLGYYEQYF; CDR3nt: TGTGCCAGCAGCTTAGGCTACTACGAGCAGTACTTC
j_gene: TRBJ2-3; v_gene: TRBV10-2; abundance: NA; d_gene: NA; CDR3aa: CASSALRYTQYF; CDR3nt: TGCGCCAGCAGCGCCCTCAGGTATACGCAGTATTTT
j_gene: TRBJ1-1; v_gene: TRBV2; abundance: once; d_gene: TRBD1; CDR3aa: CASSQTGGALIEAFF; CDR3nt: TGTGCCAGCAGCCAAACAGGGGGCGCGTTAATTGAAGCTTTCTTT
j_gene: TRBJ2-1; v_gene: TRBV29-1; abundance: NA; d_gene: TRBD2; CDR3aa: CSVLGGRSIEQFF; CDR3nt: TGCAGCGTTCTCGGCGGGAGGAGCATTGAGCAGTTCTTC
j_gene: TRBJ1-1; v_gene: TRBV30; abundance: NA; d_gene: NA; CDR3aa: CAWSERSEAFF; CDR3nt: TGTGCCTGGAGTGAACGGTCTGAAGCTTTCTTT